This T cell receptor (beta chain) originates from a study of regulatory T cells in long-lasting Graves disease (dated by TCRdb to the early 2020s). Context from the whole study: Persistent Graves' disease was defined as antithyroid drug treatment for over 5 years with persistently positive TSH receptor autoantibodies. Persistent Graves' disease patients were compared with newly diagnosed Graves' disease patients by peripheral blood TCR sequencing and RNA sequencing. The study was conducted in China and was registered as a clinical trial. A total of around 35 samples underwent TCR sequencing: about 13 from persistent and around 20 from newly diagnosed Graves' disease patients. In the clinical cohort, patients with persistent Graves' disease had used antithyroid drugs for an average of about 10 years. General study outcomes and caveats: Compared with newly diagnosed patients, patients with persistent Graves' disease had lower TCR Shannon entropy and fewer highly expanded clones, which suggests clonal expansion. Preferential use of TRBV28, TRBJ1-2 and TRBJ2-5 was observed in persistent disease, whereas TRBV20-1 and TRBJ2-1 were favored in newly diagnosed disease. Only peripheral blood was studied, because thyroid tissue, the primary lesion, was inaccessible. The authors noted that the small sample size was a limitation that may lower accuracy. Patients with persistent disease shared more public clonotypes (under 3,000) than newly diagnosed patients did (966). Sequencing and analysis were restricted to the TCR beta chain.

The time point label on this specimen signifies: persistent/refractory GD, antithyroid drugs over 5 years with positive TRAb. RNA was extracted from PBMCs in TRIzol for both TCR sequencing and RNA sequencing. The diagnosis of Graves' disease followed American Thyroid Association guidelines. Patients for the study were recruited at an endocrinology department in Xi'an, China. Each patient gave about 10 milliliters of peripheral blood, collected in an EDTA anticoagulant tube. Ficoll Paque Plus density gradient separation was used to isolate PBMCs, and no further T cell sorting was performed. An Agilent 2100 Bioanalyzer and agarose gel were used to check RNA quality, while a NanoDrop 2000 measured RNA concentration. Turning to this clonotype: Its antigen is currently not known. No base qualities exist here, and no much larger clone lies one base off it.

There are 15 amino acids in the CDR3, from cysteine to phenylalanine inclusive. CDR3 DNA only is kept here, 45 bases in frame from base 1. V is reduced by 5 bases and J by 4 bases, leaving a spacing of 14 bases between them. According to the germline V gene, CDR1 reads MNHNS and CDR2 reads SASEGT. Libraries were constructed by multiplex PCR. Sequencing was performed on an Illumina HiSeq 4000. CDR3 regions were amplified by Arm-PCR with iRepertoire HTBI primers to construct TCR beta libraries. Before sequencing, the PCR products went through gel purification. In the source study's methods: Gene usage analysis of CDR3 amino acid clonotypes relied on the roughly 58 TRBV and 15 or so TRBJ segments identified across samples. Filtered high-quality paired reads were merged into contigs using COPE and FqMerger. BLAST was used to align contigs to the IMGT TRBV, TRBD and TRBJ reference genes, and CDR3 was defined following IMGT. Any clonotype with a frequency above 0.1% was classified as a highly expanded clone. Repertoire diversity was measured by Shannon entropy, and V-J evenness by the Gini coefficient. Clonotypes shared by more than one individual were considered public. TCRdb trimmed the raw reads at Q25, called clones with MiXCR and kept productive beta chains. Each entry is one CDR3 protein sequence, shown with its most common DNA and genes. The V and J calls, along with clone size, are taken from TCRdb and not from the paper's own processing. This sample has hundreds of thousands of distinct CDR3 sequences in its table, and under 25% of those were observed once. In total, the top ten clones hold 20% to 25% of the sample.

The chain joins TRBV6-1 to TRBJ2-2, with the D segment identity uncertain. The sequence derives from a female donor with Graves disease. Sequences were derived from peripheral blood mononuclear cells (PBMCs), sampled when the disease was refractory, from a patient treated with antithyroid drugs. The nucleotide sequence is given as TGTGCCAGCAGTACCGTCACCGTGGCCACCGGGGAGCTGTTTTTT. This yields the protein CASSTVTVATGELFF.